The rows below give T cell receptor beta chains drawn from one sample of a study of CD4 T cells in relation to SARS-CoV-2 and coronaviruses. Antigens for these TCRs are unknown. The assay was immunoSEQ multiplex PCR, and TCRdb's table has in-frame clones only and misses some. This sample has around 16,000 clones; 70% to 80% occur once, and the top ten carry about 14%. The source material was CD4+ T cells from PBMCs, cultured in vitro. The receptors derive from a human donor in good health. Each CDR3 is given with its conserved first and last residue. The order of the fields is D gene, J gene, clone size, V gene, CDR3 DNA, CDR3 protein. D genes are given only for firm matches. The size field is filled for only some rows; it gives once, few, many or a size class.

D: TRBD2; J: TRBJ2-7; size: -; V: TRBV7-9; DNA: TGTGCCAGCAGCCCGGGGGGGAGCTCCTACGAGCAGTACTTC; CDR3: CASSPGGSSYEQYF
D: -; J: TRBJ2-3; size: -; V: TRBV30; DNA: TGTGCCTGGATGGGCATGGGAGATACGCAGTATTTT; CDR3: CAWMGMGDTQYF
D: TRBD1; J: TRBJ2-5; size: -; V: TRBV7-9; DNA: TGTGCCAGCAGCAGATCCGCCGGGGACAGGCAAGAGACCCAGTACTTC; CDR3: CASSRSAGDRQETQYF
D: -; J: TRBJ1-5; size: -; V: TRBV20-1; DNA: TGCAGTGCTAGTCGGGGACACGACAATCAGCCCCAGCATTTT; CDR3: CSASRGHDNQPQHF
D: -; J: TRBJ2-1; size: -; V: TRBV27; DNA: TGTGCCAGCAGTCGCTACAATGAGCAGTTCTTC; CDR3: CASSRYNEQFF
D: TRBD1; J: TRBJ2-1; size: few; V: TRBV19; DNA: TGTGCCAGTAGTAAGGACAGGGGGCGCAACAATGAGCAGTTCTTC; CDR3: CASSKDRGRNNEQFF
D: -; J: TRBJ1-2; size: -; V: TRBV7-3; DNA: TGTGCCAGCAGCCCTGGCCACGCGGATCCTGGCTACACCTTC; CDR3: CASSPGHADPGYTF
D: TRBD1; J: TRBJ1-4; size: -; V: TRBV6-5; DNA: TGTGCCTATGGACAGGGACGAGGTGAAAAACTGTTTTTT; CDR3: CAYGQGRGEKLFF
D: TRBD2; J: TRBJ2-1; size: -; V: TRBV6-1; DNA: TGTGCCAGCAGTGAAGGGGCGGGAGCATACAATGAGCAGTTCTTC; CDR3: CASSEGAGAYNEQFF
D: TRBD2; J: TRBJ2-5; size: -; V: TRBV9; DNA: TGTGCCAGCAGCGTCAGCCTAGCGGGTAAAACCCAGGGAGAGACCCAGTACTTC; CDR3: CASSVSLAGKTQGETQYF
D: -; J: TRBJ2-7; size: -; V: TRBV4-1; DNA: TGCGCCAGCAGCCAAGATGGAGGTACAGGGCTCTCCTACGAGCAGTACTTC; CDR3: CASSQDGGTGLSYEQYF
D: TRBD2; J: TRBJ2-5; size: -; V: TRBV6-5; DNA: TGTGCCAGCAGGAGTAGCGGGGGCCCCGGGACCCAGTACTTC; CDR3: CASRSSGGPGTQYF
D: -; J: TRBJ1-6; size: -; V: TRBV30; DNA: TGTGCCTGGAGTGTCTCCACCCGACGGACTAATTCACCCCTCCACTTT; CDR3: CAWSVSTRRTNSPLHF
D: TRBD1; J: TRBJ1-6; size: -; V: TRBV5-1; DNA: TGCGCCAGCAGCTTGGCCGGCAGGGGGCGCGGGTCACCCCTCCACTTT; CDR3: CASSLAGRGRGSPLHF
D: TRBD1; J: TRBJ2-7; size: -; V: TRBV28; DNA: TGTGCCAGCAGACAACCGGGACAGAACTCCGAGCAGTACTTC; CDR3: CASRQPGQNSEQYF
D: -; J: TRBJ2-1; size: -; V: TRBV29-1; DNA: TGCAGCGTCCCAAGACAGGTCAATGAGCAGTTCTTC; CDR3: CSVPRQVNEQFF
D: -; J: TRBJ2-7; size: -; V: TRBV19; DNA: TGTGCCAGTAGTATAGATCATACGACAGCCGCCTACGAGCAGTACTTC; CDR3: CASSIDHTTAAYEQYF
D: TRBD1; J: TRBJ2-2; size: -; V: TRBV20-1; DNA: TGCAGTGCTAGTGAGGGACAGGGAGCCCCGAACACCGGGGAGCTGTTTTTT; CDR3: CSASEGQGAPNTGELFF
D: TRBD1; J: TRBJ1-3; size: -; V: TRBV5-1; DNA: TGCGCCAGCAGCCCTAATCAGGACAGGGTTCTCGGAAACACCATATATTTT; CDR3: CASSPNQDRVLGNTIYF
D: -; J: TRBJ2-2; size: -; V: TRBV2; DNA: TGTGCCAGCAGTGCGAATAGCGGACACACCGGGGAGCTGTTTTTT; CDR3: CASSANSGHTGELFF
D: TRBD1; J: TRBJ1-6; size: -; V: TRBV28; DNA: TGTGCCAGCAGCCGCATCAGGACAGGCTATAATTCACCCCTCCACTTT; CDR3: CASSRIRTGYNSPLHF
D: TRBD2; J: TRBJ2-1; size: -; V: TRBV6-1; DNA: TGTGCCAGCAGTGTCGTCGGGACTAGCGGGTACAATGAGCAGTTCTTC; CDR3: CASSVVGTSGYNEQFF
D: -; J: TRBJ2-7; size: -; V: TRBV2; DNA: TGTGCCAGCAGTGAAGCCAGAAGACACCCCGGCACGGACTTC; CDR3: CASSEARRHPGTDF
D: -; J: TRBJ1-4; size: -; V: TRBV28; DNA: TGTGCCAGCAGTTTAATGAGGTTTAATGAAAAACTGTTTTTT; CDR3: CASSLMRFNEKLFF
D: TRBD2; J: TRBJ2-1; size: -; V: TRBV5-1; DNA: TGCGCCAGCAGTTCGACTAGCGGGAGTGCGGATGAGCAGTTCTTC; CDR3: CASSSTSGSADEQFF
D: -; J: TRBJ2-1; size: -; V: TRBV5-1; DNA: TGCGCCAGCAGCATAATGGAGCTGGGCAATGAGCAGTTCTTC; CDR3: CASSIMELGNEQFF
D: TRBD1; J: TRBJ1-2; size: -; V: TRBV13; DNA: TGTGCCAGCAGCCCGTGGGGAGGGGGCGATTCTACCCATGGCTACACCTTC; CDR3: CASSPWGGGDSTHGYTF
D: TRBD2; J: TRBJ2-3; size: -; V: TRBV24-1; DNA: TGTGCCACCAGTGGGACTAGCGTCCCCTACACAGATACGCAGTATTTT; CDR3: CATSGTSVPYTDTQYF
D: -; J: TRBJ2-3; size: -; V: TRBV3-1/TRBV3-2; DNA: TGTGCCACGGGGGCTCGTGGGGCAGATACGCAGTATTTT; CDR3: CATGARGADTQYF
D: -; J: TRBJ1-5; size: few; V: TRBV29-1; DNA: TGCAGCGTTTGTGACACTGATAGCAATCAGCCCCAGCATTTT; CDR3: CSVCDTDSNQPQHF
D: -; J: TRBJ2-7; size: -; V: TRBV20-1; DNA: TGCAGTGCTAGTGGCGGTCAGGCGGGAGAGCAGTACTTC; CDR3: CSASGGQAGEQYF
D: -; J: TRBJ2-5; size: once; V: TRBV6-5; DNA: TGTGCCAGCAGTTCCCCGGGACGGGGAGAAGAGACCCAGTACTTC; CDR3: CASSSPGRGEETQYF
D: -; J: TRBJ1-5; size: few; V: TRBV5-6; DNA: TGTGCCAGCAGCTTGGACGGAGATCAGCCCCAGCATTTT; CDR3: CASSLDGDQPQHF
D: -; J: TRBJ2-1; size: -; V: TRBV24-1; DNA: TGTGCCACCAGTGATTTGCGACACCATGAGCAGTTCTTC; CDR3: CATSDLRHHEQFF
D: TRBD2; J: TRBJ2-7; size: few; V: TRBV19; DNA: TGTGCCAGTAGTATAGGTGGGGCTAGCGGGAGGATCTACGAGCAGTACTTC; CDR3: CASSIGGASGRIYEQYF
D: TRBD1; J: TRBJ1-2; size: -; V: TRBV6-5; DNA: TGTGCCAGCAGTTACACAGGGGCCAGCTATGGCTACACCTTC; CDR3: CASSYTGASYGYTF
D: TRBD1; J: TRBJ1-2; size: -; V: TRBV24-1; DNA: TGTGCCACCAGTGATCGAGGTACAGGGGAAGGAGGCTACACCTTC; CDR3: CATSDRGTGEGGYTF
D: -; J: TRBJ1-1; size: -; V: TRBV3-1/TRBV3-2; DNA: TGTGCCAGCAGCCAGGGACTTTATGAAGCTTTCTTT; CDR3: CASSQGLYEAFF
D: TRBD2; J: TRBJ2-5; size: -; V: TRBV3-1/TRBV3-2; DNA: TGTGCCAGCAGCCAAGAGGGGCTAGCGGGAGGCCAAGAGACCCAGTACTTC; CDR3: CASSQEGLAGGQETQYF
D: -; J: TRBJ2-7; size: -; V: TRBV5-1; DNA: TGCGCCAGCAGTTTAAGTCACGAGGGGGCCTACGAGCAGTACTTC; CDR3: CASSLSHEGAYEQYF
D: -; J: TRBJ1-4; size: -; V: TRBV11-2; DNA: TGTGCCAGCAGCCCGCGGGACACCTATAATGAAAAACTGTTTTTT; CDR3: CASSPRDTYNEKLFF